This T cell receptor beta chain was obtained from a study of T-cell reconstitution after alpha-beta-depleted transplantation in children (dated by TCRdb to between 2015 and 2016). A note on the overall study: The study quantitatively tracked T-cell immune reconstitution after TCRalphabeta/CD19-depleted allogeneic hematopoietic cell transplantation in children using TCR repertoire profiling. Findings and caveats that apply to the study as a whole: In some patients, the high TCRbeta diversity seen at day 60 was put down to recipient T cells and intrathymic progenitors that had survived conditioning. Hyperexpanded clone frequencies declined over subsequent months; after one year, T-cell counts and TCRbeta diversity were mostly attributed to newly produced T cells. The apparently early alphabetaT-cell count recovery about two months after transplant was reportedly dependent on only several hundred rapidly expanded clones derived from non-depleted graft cells.

The germline V gene (reference sequence) specifies SEHNR as CDR1 and FQNEAQ as CDR2. There are 15 amino acids in the CDR3, from cysteine to phenylalanine inclusive. The retained sequence is limited to the CDR3, 45 bases, with the frame set at the first base. V and J are truncated by 10 bases and 0 bases respectively, leaving an intervening sequence of 15 bases. The treatment or condition label corresponds to: allogeneic hematopoietic cell transplantation with graft depleted of TCRalphabeta T cells and CD19 B cells. The transplant recipients were children given TCRalphabeta/CD19-depleted allogeneic hematopoietic cell grafts. Libraries were constructed by PCR. Data came from an Illumina HiSeq 2500. Molecular barcoding was employed in the preparation of TCR libraries, with unique molecular identifiers being used to normalize TCRbeta repertoire quantification. TCRdb trimmed the raw reads at Q25, called clones with MiXCR and kept productive beta chains. Entries are consolidated by CDR3 protein sequence, retaining the most common genes and DNA. In this sample the table shows a few hundred thousand distinct CDR3 sequences, about an eighth of which occur a single time. Roughly 2.3% of the sample comes from the top ten.

This clonotype has just a few counts. There is no known antigen for this receptor. No base-level quality is on record; no much larger clone is a single base apart. The sequence was collected from a male patient between 5 and 17 years old who had a stem cell transplant for acute myeloid leukemia, so the T cells may come from the graft donor. The sequence links TRBV7-9 to TRBJ2-2; tentative D gene TRBD2, with 6 bases matching. The source was PBMCs, mostly from graft donor cells, collected 360 days after TCRalphabeta/CD19-depleted stem cell transplant. DNA sequence: TGTGCCACTCCAACAAGCGGGCCGAACACCGGGGAGCTGTTTTTT. This is translated as CATPTSGPNTGELFF.